Sequencing of this TCR beta chain was carried out in a study of T cell responses to AZD1222 COVID-19 vaccine. General study findings and limits: A mostly white British donor set with more females was recruited, and clonal diversity was possibly underestimated. Targeting of unmutated variant regions was reportedly seen in nearly half of spike-specific TCRs. Distributed over spike, vaccine-associated CD4 TCRs predominated at 160-218 and 743-854.

The CDR3 is 18 amino acids. V shed 10 bases and J 0 bases; nucleotides not matched to a gene: 10. Per the germline V gene, CDR1 is SNHLY and CDR2 is FYNNEI. Data came from immunoSEQ multiplex PCR; TCRdb stores just in-frame clones and leaves some out. Of 150,000 to 200,000 clones listed, roughly nine tenths were seen once; the top ten hold 1% to 1.4%. To note about this clone: What it binds is not known.

Doses given second, at about 4 or about 12 weeks, were pooled. The clonotype comes from an adult who received the AZD1222 COVID-19 vaccine. The sample consisted of peripheral blood, taken 28 days after the second AZD1222 dose. V usage is TRBV2 and J usage is TRBJ2-3, with 16 bases fitting TRBD2. The CDR3, as DNA: TGTGCCACCGACCGTGGGACTAGCGGGGGGGTGAGCACAGATACGCAGTATTTT. It codes for CATDRGTSGGVSTDTQYF.